Following are 21 T cell receptor beta chains from one sample sequenced in a study of cytomegalovirus exposure and HLA in healthy donors. Primers included in the PCR were 60 Vbeta and 13 Jbeta primers. Assay: immunoSEQ multiplex PCR; the TCRdb copy retains only in-frame clones and omits some. This table holds about 200,000 clones, around 79% found once. The specimen sequenced was PBMCs. Receptor source: a woman aged 25 to 39 in good health and CMV-seropositive.

V and J are TRBV7-6 and TRBJ1-1; TRBD1 is a possible D gene (5 bases). Germline assignment: CDR1 SGHVS and CDR2 FNYEAQ. The CDR3 totals 16 residues. V was cut by 5 bases and J by 3 bases, with 19 bases left in between. DNA for the CDR3: TGTGCCAGCAGCCAGACAATAGGGACTATGGACACTGAAGCTTTCTTT. Residues: CASSQTIGTMDTEAFF.

The rearrangement links TRBV27 to TRBJ2-4; 11 bases are a match to TRBD2. This CDR3 region has 19 residues. V was pared by 5 bases and J by 0 bases, with 12 bases of the junction left unmatched. Germline-derived CDR1 and CDR2 are MNHEY and SMNVEV (reference sequence). CDR3 bases: TGTGCCAGCAGTCTCCAGCCGGGACTAGCGGAATTAGCCAAAAACATTCAGTACTTC. It specifies CASSLQPGLAELAKNIQYF.

This clone was seen a handful of times. The chain joins TRBV7-2 to TRBJ2-5, with 9 bases aligning to TRBD2. The junction had 2 bases not matched to a gene; V was cut back by 0 bases and J by 0 bases. Germline V lookup: CDR1 SGHTA, CDR2 FQGNSA. This CDR3 has 16 amino acids. CDR3 in DNA: TGTGCCAGCAGCTTAGCTGCGGGAGGGAACCAAGAGACCCAGTACTTC. Translating it yields CASSLAAGGNQETQYF.

The chain uses TRBV7-8 and TRBJ2-7, with unresolved D. The CDR3 consists of 13 residues. Trimming cost V 1 base and J 1 base, with 5 bases left between them. The germline V gene has CDR1 SGHVS and CDR2 FQNEAQ. The CDR3 nucleotides read TGTGCCAGCAGCTTAGGCAGATCCTACGAGCAGTACTTC. Encoded protein: CASSLGRSYEQYF.

The V gene is TRBV19, the J gene TRBJ2-3, with D uncertain. Germline V gene lookup returns CDR1 LNHDA and CDR2 SQIVND (reference sequence). The CDR3 totals 15 residues. V lost 6 bases, J lost 4 bases, and 17 bases lay in between. CDR3 sequence (DNA): TGTGCCAGTAGCTTCGGAATGCGAGGATCAGATACGCAGTATTTT. Translating gives CASSFGMRGSDTQYF.

The rearrangement uses TRBV9 and TRBJ2-1; D is unclear. Trimming cost V 3 bases and J 7 bases, with 8 bases left between them. The CDR3 extends over 12 amino acids. Germline CDR1 reads SGDLS; CDR2 reads YYNGEE. CDR3 nucleotides: TGTGCCAGCAGCGCCCAGATTAATGAGCAGTTCTTC. It encodes CASSAQINEQFF.

The rearrangement links TRBV7-9 to TRBJ2-5; D gene unclear. The CDR3 is made up of 13 amino acids. V lost 0 bases and J 5 bases, leaving 7 bases between the germline ends. Germline-derived CDR1 and CDR2 are SEHNR and FQNEAQ (reference sequence). The CDR3 coding sequence is TGTGCCAGCAGCTTAGCGAGTTACGAGACCCAGTACTTC. Amino acid sequence: CASSLASYETQYF.

The chain is built from TRBV7-9 and TRBJ2-3; 8 positions agree with TRBD2. V was clipped by 2 bases and J by 3 bases; unmatched bases: 4. Germline V lookup: CDR1 SEHNR, CDR2 FQNEAQ (reference sequence). The length of the CDR3 is 15 residues. CDR3: CASSLPGGHTDTQYF. As DNA, the CDR3 is TGTGCCAGCAGCTTACCGGGAGGGCATACAGATACGCAGTATTTT.

V gene TRBV11-2 combines with J gene TRBJ2-3; 8 nucleotides line up with TRBD1. The V gene end was trimmed by 4 bases and the J gene end by 2 bases; junction bases not matched to a gene: 8. The CDR3 is 16 residues long. CDR1 is SGHAT, CDR2 FQNNGV, per germline. The CDR3 DNA reads as TGTGCCAGCAGCTCAGGGGACAGGAAATACACAGATACGCAGTATTTT. Translated, it gives CASSSGDRKYTDTQYF.

The chain employs TRBV6-5 and TRBJ2-3; D is perhaps TRBD1 (5 bases). Trimming cost V 0 bases and J 6 bases, with 10 bases left between them. Germline assignment: CDR1 MNHEY and CDR2 SVGAGI. The CDR3 consists of 14 residues. DNA for the CDR3: TGTGCCAGCAGTTACTCAGGGGAATTGGATACGCAGTATTTT. Translated: CASSYSGELDTQYF.

Sample share makes this clone medium-sized. The V and J genes are TRBV6-5 and TRBJ2-5, with 12 positions matching TRBD2. The length of the CDR3 is 15 residues. The germline gives CDR1 MNHEY, CDR2 SVGAGI. The J segment lost 4 bases and the V segment lost 6 bases, leaving 6 bases of the junction unmatched. CDR3 sequence (DNA): TGTGCCAGCAGGCTGACTAGCGGGAGTGGAGAGACCCAGTACTTC. Translation gives CASRLTSGSGETQYF.

This clone has more than one count but fewer than ten. CDR3 residues: CASSPRQGARETQYF. The CDR3 DNA is TGTGCCAGCAGTCCTCGACAGGGGGCCAGGGAGACCCAGTACTTC. The chain joins TRBV6-5 to TRBJ2-5; the match to TRBD1 covers 10 bases. From germline, CDR1 is MNHEY and CDR2 SVGAGI. Trimming at V came to 5 bases and at J to 5 bases, leaving 8 bases not matched to a gene. The CDR3 covers 15 residues.

The chain joins TRBV9 to TRBJ1-6, with D hard to call. Trimming pared 6 bases from V and 6 bases from J, leaving 16 bases between. Germline V gives CDR1 SGDLS, CDR2 YYNGEE. CDR3 length: 15 residues. CDR3 in amino acids: CASIPRGQVNSPLHF. DNA for the CDR3: TGTGCCAGCATCCCCCGAGGGCAGGTTAATTCACCCCTCCACTTT.

The chain has TRBV19 and TRBJ2-1; D is unclear. V lost 3 bases and J 6 bases, leaving 6 bases between the germline ends. In germline, CDR1 is LNHDA, CDR2 SQIVND (reference sequence). This CDR3 comprises 12 residues. CDR3 bases: TGTGCCAGTAGTATGAAGCTCAATGAGCAGTTCTTC. Translating it yields CASSMKLNEQFF. Full variable domain (missing parts from reference TRBV19 and TRBJ2-1): DGGITQSPKYLFRKEGQNVTLSCEQNLNHDAMYWYRQDPGQGLRLIYYSQIVNDFQKGDIAEGYSVSREKKESFPLTVTSAQKNPTAFYLCASSMKLNEQFFGPGTRLTVL.

This clone showed up just once. The V gene is TRBV5-1, the J gene TRBJ1-3, with a tentative D call TRBD1 (5 bases). V was trimmed by 4 bases and J by 0 bases, leaving 14 bases between them. The CDR3 consists of 16 residues. Germline V gene sequence: CDR1 SGHRS, CDR2 YFSETQ. CDR3 bases: TGCGCCAGCAGCCCGTGGGGGGGAACCTCTGGAAACACCATATATTTT. Translated: CASSPWGGTSGNTIYF.

The V and J genes are TRBV5-1 and TRBJ1-4; D is ambiguous. CDR3 length: 15 amino acids. CDR1 is SGHRS and CDR2 is YFSETQ in the germline V gene. V shed 1 base and J shed 5 bases, with 12 bases lying between them. In DNA form, the CDR3 reads TGCGCCAGCAGCTTGACGAGCCGGGGAAATGAAAAACTGTTTTTT. Its protein product is CASSLTSRGNEKLFF.

In this sample, this clone turned up a few times. The chain uses TRBV4-2 and TRBJ1-1; a weak D match, TRBD1 (5 bases). The V end lost 4 bases, the J end lost 1 base, and 7 bases lay between the germline ends. Germline V lookup: CDR1 LGHNA, CDR2 YNFKEQ. This CDR3 comprises 13 residues. The CDR3, as DNA: TGTGCCAGCAGCCGGGGGGAGAACACTGAAGCTTTCTTT. Its protein is CASSRGENTEAFF.

The chain has TRBV15 and TRBJ1-5; maybe TRBD1 (5 bases). Trimming pared 1 base from V and 5 bases from J, leaving 12 bases between. The CDR3 is made up of 15 amino acids. CDR1 and CDR2 from the germline V gene are LNHNV and YYDKDF (reference sequence). The DNA of the CDR3 is TGTGCCACCAGCAGAGTGGGACTGGGGGATCAGCCCCAGCATTTT. Amino acid sequence: CATSRVGLGDQPQHF.

The V call is TRBV6-5, the J call TRBJ1-1; weak D call: TRBD1 (5 bases). The CDR3 length is 14 residues. V lost 0 bases, J lost 6 bases, and 11 bases lay in between. From germline, CDR1 is MNHEY and CDR2 SVGAGI. The chain's CDR3 is CASSYSGHNAEAFF. The CDR3 DNA follows: TGTGCCAGCAGTTACTCCGGACACAACGCTGAAGCTTTCTTT.

This clone was seen a few times. V gene TRBV9 combines with J gene TRBJ1-4; D possibly corresponds to TRBD1 (5 bases). Trimming stripped 4 bases from V and 7 bases from J, with 17 bases between. The germline CDR1 and CDR2 sequences are SGDLS and YYNGEE. CDR3 length: 15 amino acids. The DNA for the CDR3 is TGTGCCAGCAGCTTAGAGGGGTTTTTTGGTGAAAAACTGTTTTTT. This sequence encodes CASSLEGFFGEKLFF.

This clone was seen more than once but under ten times. V usage is TRBV11-2 and J usage is TRBJ2-5, with TRBD1 matching over 9 bases. CDR1 and CDR2 (germline): SGHAT, FQNNGV. The CDR3 covers 15 residues. J was trimmed by 2 bases and V by 5 bases; bases with no gene match: 6. For the CDR3, the DNA is TGTGCCAGCAGCGTTGGGACAGGGCAACAAGAGACCCAGTACTTC. Translating it yields CASSVGTGQQETQYF. Full variable domain (outside the CDR3, taken from reference TRBV11-2 and TRBJ2-5): EAGVAQSPRYKIIEKRQSVAFWCNPISGHATLYWYQQILGQGPKLLIQFQNNGVVDDSQLPKDRFSAERLKGVDSTLKIQPAKLEDSAVYLCASSVGTGQQETQYFGPGTRLLVL.